This paragraph covers one T cell receptor (beta chain) sequence. The antigen is unknown. This specimen comes from a study of CXCR4 blockade with PD-1 therapy in pancreatic cancer. Study conclusions and caveats: Tumors were clonally expanded, mean roughly 0.15 versus 0.05 in healthy blood.

The protocol was immunoSEQ multiplex PCR, while the TCRdb copy is restricted to in-frame clones and leaves out a portion. The repertoire holds approximately 5,200 clones, almost 50% seen once, with about 7.5% in the top ten. Germline CDR1 LGHNT, CDR2 FRNRAP. V gave up 5 bases and J gave up 2 bases, with 9 bases separating them. The CDR3 consists of 13 residues. Sequenced: tumor tissue. The receptor was isolated from a human donor with pancreatic ductal adenocarcinoma. V usage is TRBV12-5 and J usage is TRBJ1-2; D possibly corresponds to TRBD1 (6 bases). The chain's CDR3 is CASGHGQNYGYTF. The DNA of the CDR3 is TGTGCTAGTGGTCACGGACAGAACTATGGCTACACCTTC.